A selection of T cell receptor beta chains follows, all from one sample in a study of memory CD4+ T cells and cytomegalovirus serostatus. Assay: immunoSEQ multiplex PCR; the TCRdb copy retains only in-frame clones and omits some. The data hold about 56,000 clones, with more than 75% observed a single time. Material: memory CD4+ T cells from blood. These receptors were collected from an adult in good health and CMV-seronegative. Both conserved end residues are part of each CDR3. D genes are given only for firm matches. Clone size, where shown, is once, few, many, or a class for clones that have expanded.

TGTGCCATCAGTGAGTCGCAGATTGAAGCTTTCTTT	CAISESQIEAFF	TRBJ1-1	TRBV10-3	NA	NA
TGTGCCAGCAGCGTCGGGCAGGGGATAGGGGGAGATACGCAGTATTTT	CASSVGQGIGGDTQYF	TRBJ2-3	TRBV11-3	few	NA
TGTGCCACCGGGACAGTCGGGTATGGCTACACCTTC	CATGTVGYGYTF	TRBJ1-2	TRBV5-6	NA	TRBD1
TGTGCCAGCAGCCATACCGGGACTAGCGGGGGGCCCCACTTC	CASSHTGTSGGPHF	TRBJ2-7	TRBV16	NA	TRBD2
TGTGCCAGCTCACCAGGGGATAGCAATCAGCCCCAGCATTTT	CASSPGDSNQPQHF	TRBJ1-5	TRBV18	few	NA
TGCGCCAGCAGTAAAGCTTTTGATCAGCCCCAGCATTTT	CASSKAFDQPQHF	TRBJ1-5	TRBV5-1	NA	NA
TGTGCCAGCAGCGAACAGGGGAACGGGCCCCAGCATTTT	CASSEQGNGPQHF	TRBJ1-5	TRBV6-1	NA	TRBD1
TGTGCCAGCAGCTTAGATTCCGCGTGGGACCTGAGAGAATACGAGCAGTACTTC	CASSLDSAWDLREYEQYF	TRBJ2-7	TRBV11-3	NA	NA
TGTGCCAGCCGTTCCGGGACAGACTCTTACGAGCAGTACTTC	CASRSGTDSYEQYF	TRBJ2-7	TRBV14	NA	TRBD1
TGTGCCATCAACGATGACTATAATTCACCCCTCCACTTT	CAINDDYNSPLHF	TRBJ1-6	TRBV10-3	NA	NA
TGTGCCAGCAAAAGGGGCAGGGAGGCAGATACGCAGTATTTT	CASKRGREADTQYF	TRBJ2-3	TRBV6-5	NA	NA
TGTGCCAGCTCACCACAGTCCCCTTCGGTATCGGGAAACACCATATATTTT	CASSPQSPSVSGNTIYF	TRBJ1-3	TRBV18	NA	NA
TGTGCCAGCTCCGGACTAGCGGGGGGGCCTGGTCGTCTCGAGCAGTACTTC	CASSGLAGGPGRLEQYF	TRBJ2-7	TRBV18	NA	TRBD2
TGTGCCAGCATGTTCGGGAGGAGCACTGAAGCTTTCTTT	CASMFGRSTEAFF	TRBJ1-1	TRBV6-5	NA	NA
TGTGCCAGCAGTCACCAAGACAGGGTGGCCTACGAGCAGTACTTC	CASSHQDRVAYEQYF	TRBJ2-7	TRBV6-6	NA	TRBD1
TGTGCCAGCAGCCTTGACAGGAGTTCGAACACCGGGGAGCTGTTTTTT	CASSLDRSSNTGELFF	TRBJ2-2	TRBV5-6	NA	NA
TGTGCCACCAGCAGAGATCCCGGCCCCCAAGAGACCCAGTACTTC	CATSRDPGPQETQYF	TRBJ2-5	TRBV15	NA	NA